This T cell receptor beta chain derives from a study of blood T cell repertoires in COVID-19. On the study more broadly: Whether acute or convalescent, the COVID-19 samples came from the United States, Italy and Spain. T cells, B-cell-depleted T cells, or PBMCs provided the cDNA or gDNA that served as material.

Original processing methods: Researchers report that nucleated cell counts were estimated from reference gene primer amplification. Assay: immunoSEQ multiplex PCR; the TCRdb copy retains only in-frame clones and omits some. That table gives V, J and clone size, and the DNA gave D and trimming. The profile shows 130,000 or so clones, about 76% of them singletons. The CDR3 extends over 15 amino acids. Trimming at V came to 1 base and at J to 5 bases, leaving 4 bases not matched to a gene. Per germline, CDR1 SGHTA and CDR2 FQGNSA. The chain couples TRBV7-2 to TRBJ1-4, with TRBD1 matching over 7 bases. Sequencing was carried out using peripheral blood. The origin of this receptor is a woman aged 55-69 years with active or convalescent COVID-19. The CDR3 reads CASSLVSGGNEKLFF. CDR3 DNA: TGTGCCAGCAGCTTAGTATCAGGGGGGAATGAAAAACTGTTTTTT.